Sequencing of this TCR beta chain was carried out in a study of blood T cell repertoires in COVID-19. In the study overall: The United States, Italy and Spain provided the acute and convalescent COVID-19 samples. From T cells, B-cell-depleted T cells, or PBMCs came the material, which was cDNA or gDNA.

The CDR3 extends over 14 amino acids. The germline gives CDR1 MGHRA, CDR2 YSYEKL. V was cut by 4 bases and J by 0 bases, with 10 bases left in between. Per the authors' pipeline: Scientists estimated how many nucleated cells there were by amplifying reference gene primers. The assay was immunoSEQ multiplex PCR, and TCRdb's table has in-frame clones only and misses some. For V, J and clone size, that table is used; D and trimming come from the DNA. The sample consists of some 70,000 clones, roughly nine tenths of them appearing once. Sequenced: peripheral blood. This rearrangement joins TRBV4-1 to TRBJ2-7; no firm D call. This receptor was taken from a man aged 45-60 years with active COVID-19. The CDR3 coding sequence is TGCGCCAGCAGCCGGAGACTGGACTCCTACGAGCAGTACTTC. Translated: CASSRRLDSYEQYF.